This is a list of T cell receptor beta chains from one sample in a study of technical replicates of blood from several donors. The table came from immunoSEQ multiplex PCR; TCRdb's copy has only in-frame clones and leaves some out. The data contain about 74,000 clones, 95% of them singletons. Sequenced: T cells isolated from PBMCs. The receptors were gathered from a human donor in good health. CDR3s include the opening cysteine and the closing phenylalanine or tryptophan. Fields, in order: CDR3 DNA, CDR3 protein, J gene, CDR3 length, D gene, V gene, clone size. D genes are given only for firm matches. Clone size, where shown, is once, few, many, or a class for clones that have expanded.

CDR3nt: TGTGCCAGCTCACTATCGATCCAGACAGATACGCAGTATTTT; CDR3aa: CASSLSIQTDTQYF; j_gene: TRBJ2-3; len: 14; d_gene: -; v_gene: TRBV18; abundance: -
CDR3nt: TGTGCCAGCAGCTTAGAGTATTCTAGCGTCTACGAGCAGTACTTC; CDR3aa: CASSLEYSSVYEQYF; j_gene: TRBJ2-7; len: 15; d_gene: -; v_gene: TRBV11-1; abundance: -
CDR3nt: TGTGCCAGCAGCTCGCTACCGGGACTAGCATACTACGAGCAGTACTTC; CDR3aa: CASSSLPGLAYYEQYF; j_gene: TRBJ2-7; len: 16; d_gene: TRBD2; v_gene: TRBV11-2; abundance: -
CDR3nt: TGTGCCAGTAGCGGACAGGGGGATGTTCAGCCCCAGCATTTT; CDR3aa: CASSGQGDVQPQHF; j_gene: TRBJ1-5; len: 14; d_gene: TRBD1; v_gene: TRBV19; abundance: -
CDR3nt: TGTGCCAGCAGCTTAGCGCGGGACAGTCTGAACACTGAAGCTTTCTTT; CDR3aa: CASSLARDSLNTEAFF; j_gene: TRBJ1-1; len: 16; d_gene: TRBD1; v_gene: TRBV7-2; abundance: -
CDR3nt: TGTGCCAGCAGCCAGGAAAAAACGGAAGCTTTCTTT; CDR3aa: CASSQEKTEAFF; j_gene: TRBJ1-1; len: 12; d_gene: -; v_gene: TRBV2; abundance: -
CDR3nt: TGCGCCAGCAGCCAAGATCGGGACAGGGTAAACTATGGCTACACCTTC; CDR3aa: CASSQDRDRVNYGYTF; j_gene: TRBJ1-2; len: 16; d_gene: TRBD1; v_gene: TRBV4-1; abundance: -
CDR3nt: TGTGCCAGCAGCACCCGACAGGGGGCCACTGAAGCTTTCTTT; CDR3aa: CASSTRQGATEAFF; j_gene: TRBJ1-1; len: 14; d_gene: TRBD1; v_gene: TRBV7-9; abundance: -
CDR3nt: TGCGCCAGCAGTCACTGTTTAGTTGAGCAGTTCTTC; CDR3aa: CASSHCLVEQFF; j_gene: TRBJ2-1; len: 12; d_gene: -; v_gene: TRBV23-1; abundance: -
CDR3nt: TGCGCCAGCAGCCTAGACAGCTCCGACATTCAGTACTTC; CDR3aa: CASSLDSSDIQYF; j_gene: TRBJ2-4; len: 13; d_gene: -; v_gene: TRBV5-1; abundance: once
CDR3nt: TGTGCCAGCAGCTTAGAGCCGAGAGGCAATCAGCCCCAGCATTTT; CDR3aa: CASSLEPRGNQPQHF; j_gene: TRBJ1-5; len: 15; d_gene: -; v_gene: TRBV7-8; abundance: -
CDR3nt: TGTGCCACCTCGGGACTCAATGAAAAACTGTTTTTT; CDR3aa: CATSGLNEKLFF; j_gene: TRBJ1-4; len: 12; d_gene: -; v_gene: TRBV6-5; abundance: -
CDR3nt: TGTGCCAGCAGCTTGGGGAGACGGACTGAAGCTTTCTTT; CDR3aa: CASSLGRRTEAFF; j_gene: TRBJ1-1; len: 13; d_gene: -; v_gene: TRBV5-6; abundance: -
CDR3nt: TGTGCCAGCAGCCGCCGGCGGGGTTTAGGCACAGATACGCAGTATTTT; CDR3aa: CASSRRRGLGTDTQYF; j_gene: TRBJ2-3; len: 16; d_gene: -; v_gene: TRBV7-3; abundance: -
CDR3nt: TGTGCCAGCAGTTCCCCAGGGGACACCGGGGAGCTGTTTTTT; CDR3aa: CASSSPGDTGELFF; j_gene: TRBJ2-2; len: 14; d_gene: -; v_gene: TRBV28; abundance: -
CDR3nt: TGTGCCAGCAGTCGGCCCGGGACAGCCTACGAGCAGTACTTC; CDR3aa: CASSRPGTAYEQYF; j_gene: TRBJ2-7; len: 14; d_gene: TRBD1; v_gene: TRBV27; abundance: -
CDR3nt: TGTGCCAGCAGTTTAGGGGGGAACAATCAGCCCCAGCATTTT; CDR3aa: CASSLGGNNQPQHF; j_gene: TRBJ1-5; len: 14; d_gene: -; v_gene: TRBV28; abundance: -
CDR3nt: TGTGCCAGCAGCCAATCCCTGCCTACAGGGACGGCCGGGGAGCTGTTTTTT; CDR3aa: CASSQSLPTGTAGELFF; j_gene: TRBJ2-2; len: 17; d_gene: -; v_gene: TRBV14; abundance: -
CDR3nt: TGTGCCAGCGGGACTAGCGGGGACACGGAGCAGTTCTTC; CDR3aa: CASGTSGDTEQFF; j_gene: TRBJ2-1; len: 13; d_gene: TRBD2; v_gene: TRBV6-6; abundance: -
CDR3nt: TGCGCCAGCAGCCAAATAGGAGAGGGAGTGGGGGAGCAGTACTTC; CDR3aa: CASSQIGEGVGEQYF; j_gene: TRBJ2-7; len: 15; d_gene: -; v_gene: TRBV4-1; abundance: -
CDR3nt: TGTGCCAGCAGCCAAGGAGGCGAGCAGTTCTTC; CDR3aa: CASSQGGEQFF; j_gene: TRBJ2-1; len: 11; d_gene: -; v_gene: TRBV2; abundance: -
CDR3nt: TGCGCCAGCGTTAGCGGGGGCGGACCCCAAGAGACCCAGTACTTC; CDR3aa: CASVSGGGPQETQYF; j_gene: TRBJ2-5; len: 15; d_gene: TRBD2; v_gene: TRBV10-2; abundance: -
CDR3nt: TGTGCCTGGAGTGTATTAATTGGACAGGGAAACACCATATATTTT; CDR3aa: CAWSVLIGQGNTIYF; j_gene: TRBJ1-3; len: 15; d_gene: -; v_gene: TRBV30; abundance: -
CDR3nt: TGTGCCAGCAGCGCGGAGGTTTCCCCACAGCGGCGAAACACCATATATTTT; CDR3aa: CASSAEVSPQRRNTIYF; j_gene: TRBJ1-3; len: 17; d_gene: -; v_gene: TRBV7-9; abundance: -
CDR3nt: TGTGCCAGCAGCTTAGCGGCAGGGAGCAATCAGCCCCAGCATTTT; CDR3aa: CASSLAAGSNQPQHF; j_gene: TRBJ1-5; len: 15; d_gene: -; v_gene: TRBV7-6; abundance: -
CDR3nt: TGCGCCAGCAGCCCAAGGGCTAGCGGGGCCCCGAGCACCGGGGAGCTGTTTTTT; CDR3aa: CASSPRASGAPSTGELFF; j_gene: TRBJ2-2; len: 18; d_gene: TRBD2; v_gene: TRBV5-1; abundance: -